This T cell receptor (beta chain) emerged from a study of blood T cell repertoires in COVID-19. Libraries were prepared by immunoSEQ multiplex PCR; TCRdb keeps only in-frame clonotypes and omits some of them. Here the sample spans some 58,000 clones, 65% to 90% being singletons. The junction had 8 bases not matched to a gene; V was cut back by 6 bases and J by 9 bases. The CDR3 has 13 amino acids. The germline CDR1 and CDR2 sequences are MNHEY and SMNVEV (reference sequence). What was sequenced was peripheral blood. This clonotype was obtained from a man between 50 and 59 years old with COVID-19, enrolled during active disease. The V gene is TRBV27, the J gene TRBJ1-5; 7 nucleotides line up with TRBD1. In nucleotides, the CDR3 is TGTGCCAGCAGGACAGGGAGCTCGGGGCCCCAGCATTTT. It encodes CASRTGSSGPQHF.